These 10 T cell receptor beta chains were all obtained from the same sample, sequenced in a study of blood T cell repertoires in COVID-19. Assay: immunoSEQ multiplex PCR; the TCRdb copy retains only in-frame clones and omits some. In the table there are about 180,000 clones, about 72% of which are singletons. Material: PBMCs or T cells enriched from blood (not recorded which). These receptors all stem from a woman aged 45-65 years who had recovered from COVID-19.

The chain carries TRBV19 and TRBJ2-7; maybe TRBD1 (6 bases). Germline CDR1 reads LNHDA; CDR2 reads SQIVND (reference sequence). Trimming stripped 2 bases from V and 1 base from J, with 9 bases between. CDR3 length equals 14 residues. The CDR3 DNA is TGTGCCAGTAGTATAAAAACAGGGTCCTACGAGCAGTACTTC. This translates into CASSIKTGSYEQYF.

This clone was detected many times. This chain connects TRBV24-1 to TRBJ2-1, with D hard to call. Germline V CDR1 and CDR2: KGHDR, SFDVKD. V was trimmed by 1 base and J by 0 bases, leaving 9 bases between them. There are 16 residues in the CDR3. The CDR3 is CATSDFPGSSYNEQFF. The CDR3 nucleotides read TGTGCCACCAGTGATTTCCCAGGCAGCTCCTACAATGAGCAGTTCTTC.

This chain links TRBV19 with TRBJ1-4; TRBD1 matches at 8 bases. The CDR3 contains 14 residues. After removal of 7 bases from V and 14 bases from J, the junction contained 15 bases not matched to a gene. Germline CDR1 is LNHDA and CDR2 is SQIVND (reference sequence). The CDR3 coding sequence is TGTGCCAGTAACCCGGACAGGGCAGGCGGAAGGCTGTTTTTT. Protein: CASNPDRAGGRLFF. The full variable domain, with the rest looked up from reference TRBV19 and TRBJ1-4, is DGGITQSPKYLFRKEGQNVTLSCEQNLNHDAMYWYRQDPGQGLRLIYYSQIVNDFQKGDIAEGYSVSREKKESFPLTVTSAQKNPTAFYLCASNPDRAGGRLFFGSGTQLSVL.

This chain connects TRBV7-6 to TRBJ1-4; 9 bases align to TRBD1. The ends lost 5 bases at V and 6 bases at J; junction bases unmatched: 4. Germline loops: CDR1 SGHVS, CDR2 FNYEAQ. The CDR3 extends over 14 amino acids. CDR3 sequence reads: CASSPRDRDEKLFF. The CDR3 nucleotides are TGTGCCAGCAGCCCCCGGGACAGGGATGAAAAACTGTTTTTT.

This clone was seen only a few times. This sequence joins TRBV7-8 and TRBJ2-2, with D perhaps TRBD2 (6 bases). The CDR3 consists of 17 residues. V lost 8 bases and J lost 2, with 21 bases in between. Germline CDR1 is SGHVS and CDR2 is FQNEAQ. The CDR3 DNA reads as TGTGCCAGCCACTGGCCGAAGGGCGGGACCAACACCGGGGAGCTGTTTTTT. It translates to CASHWPKGGTNTGELFF.

This clone showed up just once. The V call is TRBV24-1, the J call TRBJ2-3; the match to TRBD2 covers 7 bases. Trimming took 1 base from V and 2 from J; bases not matched to a gene: 8. The CDR3 covers 17 residues. The germline V gene has CDR1 KGHDR and CDR2 SFDVKD. DNA of the CDR3: TGTGCCACCAGTGATTTCAGCGCGGGAGCGTACACAGATACGCAGTATTTT. The encoded protein is CATSDFSAGAYTDTQYF.

The V gene is TRBV5-1, the J gene TRBJ2-7; 9 positions match TRBD2. CDR3 length: 16 residues. The germline V gene encodes CDR1 SGHRS and CDR2 YFSETQ. V dropped 3 bases and J dropped 5; count of bases not matched to a gene: 12. CDR3 coding DNA: TGCGCCAGCAGCTGGGGAGGGGCTAGCGGGACCAACGAGCAGTACTTC. Amino acid sequence: CASSWGGASGTNEQYF.

This rearrangement joins TRBV10-1 to TRBJ2-3; D uncertain. V was trimmed by 2 bases and J by 1 base, leaving 13 bases between them. The germline V gene encodes CDR1 WNHNN and CDR2 SYGVQD (reference sequence). This CDR3 is 16 amino acids long. CDR3 residues: CASSENLGVGTDTQYF. As DNA, the CDR3 is TGCGCCAGCAGTGAGAACCTCGGTGTCGGCACAGATACGCAGTATTTT.

In its sample, this clone was seen a few times. The chain employs TRBV27 and TRBJ2-2; the D is unclear. V lost 4 bases to trimming and J lost 3 bases, with 6 bases between them. CDR1 and CDR2 from the germline V gene are MNHEY and SMNVEV (reference sequence). The CDR3 consists of 13 residues. The CDR3 nucleotides are TGTGCCAGCAGTTCCCGCGACACCGGGGAGCTGTTTTTT. Amino acids: CASSSRDTGELFF.

The chain carries TRBV28 and TRBJ2-1, with TRBD2 identical over 14 bases. V was pared by 6 bases and J by 8 bases, with 6 bases of the junction left unmatched. This CDR3 has 15 residues. Germline V lookup: CDR1 MDHEN, CDR2 SYDVKM. The CDR3: CASRTSGRADDEQFF. The CDR3 bases are TGTGCCAGCAGGACTAGCGGGAGGGCCGATGATGAGCAGTTCTTC.